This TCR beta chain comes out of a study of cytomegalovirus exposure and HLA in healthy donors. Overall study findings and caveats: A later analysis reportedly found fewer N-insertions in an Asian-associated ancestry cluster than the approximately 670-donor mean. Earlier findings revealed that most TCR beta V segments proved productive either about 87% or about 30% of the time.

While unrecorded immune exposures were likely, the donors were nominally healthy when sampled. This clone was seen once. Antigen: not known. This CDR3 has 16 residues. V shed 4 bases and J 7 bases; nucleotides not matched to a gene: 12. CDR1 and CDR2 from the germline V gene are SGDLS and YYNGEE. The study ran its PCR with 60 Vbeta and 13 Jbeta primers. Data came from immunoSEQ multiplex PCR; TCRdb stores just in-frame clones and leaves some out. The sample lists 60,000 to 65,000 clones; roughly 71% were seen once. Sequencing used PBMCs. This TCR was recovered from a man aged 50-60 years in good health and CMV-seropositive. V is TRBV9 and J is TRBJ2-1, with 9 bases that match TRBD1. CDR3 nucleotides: TGTGCCAGCAGCACCCGGACAGGGGAGGGGAGGAATGAGCAGTTCTTC. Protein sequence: CASSTRTGEGRNEQFF. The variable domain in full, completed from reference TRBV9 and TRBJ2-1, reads DSGVTQTPKHLITATGQRVTLRCSPRSGDLSVYWYQQSLDQGLQFLIQYYNGEERAKGNILERFSAQQFPDLHSELNLSSLELGDSALYFCASSTRTGEGRNEQFFGPGTRLTVL.